This T cell receptor (beta chain) is drawn from a study of untreated major depressive disorder. Study-level results: CD4+ T cells from depressed patients used TRBV05-01 (Vbeta 5.1) more often than controls.

Germline CDR1 SGHRS, CDR2 YFSETQ. V was clipped by 6 bases and J by 5 bases; unmatched bases: 13. The CDR3 has 15 residues. Sequencing was performed with immunoSEQ multiplex PCR; in TCRdb, only in-frame clones are kept and a portion is missing. This table holds under 15,000 clones, under 95% found once. As to this clone: Its target is unknown.

The J gene is TRBJ1-1, the V gene TRBV5-1; TRBD1 matches 7 bases. Sequencing used CD4+ T cells from PBMCs. The source of this sequence is a woman younger than 45 with major depressive disorder. The CDR3 loop is CASTRGGQVFTEAFF. CDR3 nucleotide sequence: TGCGCCAGCACCAGGGGGGGCCAGGTATTTACTGAAGCTTTCTTT. The full variable domain, completed using reference TRBV5-1 and TRBJ1-1, is KAGVTQTPRYLIKTRGQQVTLSCSPISGHRSVSWYQQTPGQGLQFLFEYFSETQRNKGNFPGRFSGRQFSNSRSEMNVSTLELGDSALYLCASTRGGQVFTEAFFGQGTRLTVV.